The 2 T cell receptor beta chains given below trace back to one sample, sequenced in a study of T-cell memory formation after mild COVID-19. TCRdb itself ran the 5' RACE reads through MiXCR, one entry per CDR3 protein. The sample consists of 350,000 to 450,000 distinct CDR3 sequences, roughly a quarter of them appearing once. The material sequenced was PBMCs or a T cell subset sorted from them (not recorded which). These receptor sequences come from an adult woman who had mild COVID-19 (a few samples of this study predate the infection). Cell type and time point are not known.

The table lists this clonotype with a few counts. The chain employs TRBV9 and TRBJ2-1, with 9 bases matching TRBD2. CDR3 length: 15 residues. CDR1 is SGDLS and CDR2 is YYNGEE in the germline V gene. With 3 bases clipped from V and 5 bases from J, the junction kept 6 bases outside the gene matches. CDR3 DNA sequence: TGTGCCAGCAGCGGCCCTAGCGGGGAAAACAATGAGCAGTTCTTC. Amino acid sequence: CASSGPSGENNEQFF.

V gene TRBV7-6 combines with J gene TRBJ2-5; D possibly corresponds to TRBD2 (5 bases). This CDR3 has 12 amino acids. Trimming took 10 bases from V and 3 from J, leaving 12 bases between them. Germline V gene data show CDR1 as SGHVS and CDR2 as FNYEAQ. CDR3 nucleotide sequence: TGTGCCACCGCCCGGACTGAAGAGACCCAGTACTTC. Encoded protein: CATARTEETQYF.